The 20 T cell receptor beta chains presented below share a single source sample, sequenced in a study of spatial heterogeneity in lung cancer. Study observations and caveats: Within tumors, counts of expanded alpha and beta TCRs tracked tumor mutation counts.

Each CDR3 protein gets one entry after TCRdb re-called the 5' RACE reads with MiXCR. Of fewer than 15,000 distinct CDR3 sequences listed, more than 5.5% are singletons. Time point specified: sample taken at primary tumor resection. What these receptors recognize is not known. The material was lung tumor tissue, obtained at surgery. These receptors all stem from a female donor with early-stage non-small cell lung cancer.

This clonotype has at least ten counts. The chain joins TRBV19 to TRBJ2-1; 11 nucleotides align to TRBD2. CDR3 length: 16 residues. Losses at the gene ends were 3 bases for V and 2 bases for J; bases not matched to a gene: 3. Per germline, CDR1 LNHDA and CDR2 SQIVND (reference sequence). CDR3 sequence: CASSILAGGPYNEQFF. The CDR3 DNA follows: TGTGCCAGTAGTATCCTAGCGGGGGGTCCCTACAATGAGCAGTTCTTC.

This clonotype was detected many times. This chain links TRBV7-6 with TRBJ1-4; maybe TRBD1 (5 bases). Trimming took 5 bases from V and 14 from J, leaving 21 bases between them. Germline lookup yields CDR1 SGHVS and CDR2 FNYEAQ. The CDR3 loop spans 14 amino acids. CDR3 region: CASSSSPNGGWLFF. CDR3 DNA sequence: TGTGCCAGCAGCAGTAGCCCAAATGGGGGTTGGCTGTTTTTT.

Many counts were recorded for this clonotype. V gene TRBV7-2 combines with J gene TRBJ2-5; 9 bases line up with TRBD1. Germline V lookup: CDR1 SGHTA, CDR2 FQGNSA. The CDR3 is 13 amino acids. V was clipped by 7 bases and J by 4 bases; unmatched bases: 4. In nucleotides, the CDR3 is TGTGCCAGCACCCCGGACAGGGGAGAGACCCAGTACTTC. Protein: CASTPDRGETQYF.

This clonotype counts as medium-sized. The chain combines TRBV12-3 or TRBV12-4 with TRBJ2-5; 9 bases line up with TRBD2. Trimming cost V 6 bases and J 2 bases; bases outside gene matches: 7. The CDR3 loop spans 15 amino acids. CDR3 sequence: CASRLIAGAQETQYF. The CDR3 region has the DNA TGTGCCAGCAGGTTGATAGCGGGGGCGCAAGAGACCCAGTACTTC.

This clonotype appeared many times. V gene TRBV6-2 or TRBV6-3 combines with J gene TRBJ1-2; unclear D gene. This CDR3 has 16 residues. The germline CDR1 and CDR2 sequences are MNHEY and SVGEGT. V was trimmed by 6 bases and J by 2 bases, leaving 19 bases between them. The CDR3 region is CASSPTPWRPNYGYTF. CDR3 in DNA: TGTGCCAGCAGCCCTACGCCCTGGAGGCCCAACTATGGCTACACCTTC.

This clonotype was seen at least ten times. The chain combines TRBV5-1 with TRBJ1-2; 10 bases match TRBD1. This CDR3 is 14 amino acids long. Trimming cost V 2 bases and J 8 bases; bases outside gene matches: 6. CDR1 SGHRS and CDR2 YFSETQ come from the germline V gene. As DNA, the CDR3 is TGCGCCAGCAGCTTAGCGGGACAGGGGAGAGGCTACACCTTC. It yields the protein CASSLAGQGRGYTF. The entire variable domain, with the rest obtained from reference TRBV5-1 and TRBJ1-2, is as follows: KAGVTQTPRYLIKTRGQQVTLSCSPISGHRSVSWYQQTPGQGLQFLFEYFSETQRNKGNFPGRFSGRQFSNSRSEMNVSTLELGDSALYLCASSLAGQGRGYTFGSGTRLTVV.

At least ten counts were recorded for this clonotype. The chain joins TRBV5-1 to TRBJ2-5; D gene unclear. Trimming pared 0 bases from V and 0 bases from J, leaving 9 bases between. This CDR3 is built from 15 residues. Germline assignment: CDR1 SGHRS and CDR2 YFSETQ. CDR3 sequence (DNA): TGCGCCAGCAGCTTGGCCACGAGGTACCAAGAGACCCAGTACTTC. Residues: CASSLATRYQETQYF.

This clonotype was counted at least ten times. The chain has TRBV10-3 and TRBJ2-1, with 7 bases fitting TRBD1. Looked up from germline, CDR1 is ENHRY and CDR2 is SYGVKD. J gave up 4 bases and V 0 bases, and 3 bases lay outside the gene matches. The CDR3 contains 15 residues. The CDR3 sequence is CAISESGQTYNEQFF. The CDR3 nucleotides read TGTGCCATCAGTGAGTCGGGACAGACTTACAATGAGCAGTTCTTC.

This clonotype was seen at least ten times. The V call is TRBV12-3 or TRBV12-4, the J call TRBJ2-7, with 9 bases aligning to TRBD1. The trim removed 4 bases at V and 4 bases at J, leaving 5 bases unmatched. The CDR3 covers 14 residues. The CDR3 protein is CASSSGTGWYEQYF. CDR3 sequence (DNA): TGTGCCAGCAGTTCCGGGACAGGGTGGTACGAGCAGTACTTC.

Ten or more counts support this clonotype. V and J are TRBV6-5 and TRBJ1-2, with a weak D call TRBD1 (5 bases). Trimming pared 6 bases from V and 4 bases from J, leaving 15 bases between. The CDR3 is made up of 14 amino acids. Germline V gene lookup returns CDR1 MNHEY and CDR2 SVGAGI. The CDR3: CASRPRGAVYGYTF. In DNA form, the CDR3 reads TGTGCCAGCAGGCCGCGTGGGGCTGTCTATGGCTACACCTTC.

J is TRBJ2-7 and V is TRBV10-3; D is ambiguous. This CDR3 is 17 amino acids long. Germline values: CDR1 ENHRY, CDR2 SYGVKD. V gave up 2 bases and J gave up 2 bases, with 19 bases separating them. In nucleotides, the CDR3 is TGTGCCATCAGTGAGAGAAGGGAAACCATCCAACCCTACGAGCAGTACTTC. Its translation: CAISERRETIQPYEQYF.

On this clonotype itself: The junction and the germline gene differ at one end; a read error may be behind it. The V call is TRBV5-1, the J call TRBJ1-5, with a possible D match to TRBD1 (5 bases). CDR3 length: 13 amino acids. Germline CDR1 is SGHRS and CDR2 is YFSETQ. CDR3 DNA sequence: TGCGCCAGCAGTTTGGGGCAGGTTCAGCCCCAGCATTTT. Its translation: CASSLGQVQPQHF.

The table lists this clonotype with many counts. The rearrangement links TRBV4-1 to TRBJ2-7; D is perhaps TRBD2 (6 bases). V gave up 0 bases and J gave up 3 bases, with 12 bases separating them. The CDR3 has 15 residues. Germline lookup yields CDR1 MGHRA and CDR2 YSYEKL. DNA for the CDR3: TGCGCCAGCAGCCAAGAACGGCGGGGCGGCTACGAGCAGTACTTC. Protein: CASSQERRGGYEQYF.

This clonotype has ten or more counts. This chain uses TRBV3-1 with TRBJ1-4; 7 nucleotides line up with TRBD1. CDR3 length equals 15 residues. From germline, CDR1 is LGHDT and CDR2 YNNKEL (reference sequence). The ends lost 6 bases at V and 4 bases at J; junction bases unmatched: 8. Here the CDR3 reads CASREGAHDNEKLFF. DNA for the CDR3: TGTGCCAGCAGGGAGGGGGCGCACGATAATGAAAAACTGTTTTTT.

This clonotype was counted many times. The chain couples TRBV29-1 to TRBJ2-4; D uncertain. The V gene's germline CDR1 is SQVTM and CDR2 ANQGSEA. Trimming pared 4 bases from V and 4 bases from J, leaving 11 bases between. There are 13 residues in the CDR3. The CDR3 is CSVGETPKNIQYF. CDR3 nucleotides: TGCAGCGTTGGTGAGACACCTAAAAACATTCAGTACTTC.

By share, this clonotype counts as medium-sized. The rearrangement joins TRBV4-1 to TRBJ2-1, with 8 bases fitting TRBD2. The CDR3 has 15 residues. V lost 4 bases and J lost 4; bases outside the gene matches: 6. The V gene's germline CDR1 is MGHRA and CDR2 YSYEKL. DNA for the CDR3: TGCGCCAGCAGCCGAGAGCGGGGGCCGTACAATGAGCAGTTCTTC. It translates to CASSRERGPYNEQFF.

In its sample, this clonotype was seen many times. The chain recombines TRBV10-1 with TRBJ1-1, with 10 nucleotides matching TRBD1. Germline values: CDR1 WNHNN, CDR2 SYGVQD (reference sequence). The junction had 3 bases not matched to a gene; V was cut back by 2 bases and J by 6 bases. The CDR3 has 14 residues. DNA of the CDR3: TGCGCCAGCAGTGAGCCCGGACAGGGGGCTGAAGCTTTCTTT. Its translation is CASSEPGQGAEAFF.

This clonotype rates as medium-sized (0.01 to 0.1%). This sequence joins TRBV20-1 and TRBJ1-1; D remains unclear. Per germline, CDR1 DFQATT and CDR2 SNEGSKA (reference sequence). The CDR3 spans 15 residues. The germline V and J ends were trimmed by 2 bases and 2 bases, with 15 bases remaining between them. In DNA, the CDR3 is TGCAGTGCTAGACCCAGGTGGCGGGCAAACACTGAAGCTTTCTTT. Translated: CSARPRWRANTEAFF.

This clonotype was recorded many times. The V gene is TRBV20-1, the J gene TRBJ1-1, with D tentatively TRBD1 (5 bases). Germline V gives CDR1 DFQATT, CDR2 SNEGSKA (reference sequence). This CDR3 is built from 14 residues. Trimming took 5 bases from V and 1 from J, leaving 14 bases between them. The chain's CDR3 is CSAASQGRNTEAFF. The CDR3 DNA sequence: TGCAGTGCTGCCTCCCAGGGTCGGAACACTGAAGCTTTCTTT.

This clonotype was recorded many times. Here the CDR3 DNA reads TGTGCCAGCAGCTTAAGTACGGGGGACAATGAGCAGTTCTTC. This sequence encodes CASSLSTGDNEQFF. The genes are TRBV7-9 and TRBJ2-1, with a possible D match to TRBD2 (6 bases). This CDR3 contains 14 residues. The germline V gene has CDR1 SEHNR and CDR2 FQNEAQ (reference sequence). V was clipped by 2 bases and J by 5 bases, with 10 bases between them.